A selection of T cell receptor beta chains follows, all from one sample in a study. TCRdb re-called the 5' RACE reads through MiXCR, storing one row per CDR3 protein. The data show 150 to 200 distinct CDR3 sequences, 15% seen once. This specimen was gluten tetramer+ CD4+ T cells from blood, taken while untreated, on a gluten-free diet, or during gluten challenge (not recorded which). These receptor sequences come from a male donor with celiac disease. Each CDR3 is given with its conserved first and last residue. A D gene is named only where the DNA matches it firmly. Clone size, where shown, is once, few, many, or a class for clones that have expanded.

D | J | V | size | DNA | CDR3
. | TRBJ1-2 | TRBV19 | . | TGTGCCAGTAGTCTAGCCTGGACCTATGGCTACACCTTC | CASSLAWTYGYTF
. | TRBJ2-1 | TRBV29-1 | large | TGCAGCGCCTGGACTGGCGGGTCCTACAATGAGCAGTTCTTC | CSAWTGGSYNEQFF
. | TRBJ2-7 | TRBV4-2 | hyperexpanded | TGTGCCAGCAGCCGGCTGGGGGTAGGGGACGACGAGCAGTACTTC | CASSRLGVGDDEQYF
. | TRBJ2-7 | TRBV4-3 | hyperexpanded | TGCGCCAGCAGCCCTTCCTTATACGGCGGTTACGAGCAGTACTTC | CASSPSLYGGYEQYF
TRBD1 | TRBJ1-1 | TRBV29-1 | . | TGCAGCGTTGGGGCAGGGGGTACTACTGAAGCTTTCTTT | CSVGAGGTTEAFF
TRBD2 | TRBJ2-5 | TRBV27 | medium-sized | TGTGCCAGCAGTTTATATGGCGGGAGGGCCTCCGGAGAGACCCAGTACTTC | CASSLYGGRASGETQYF
. | TRBJ1-2 | TRBV6-2/TRBV6-3 | few | TGTGCCAGCAGTTACCCAGGGGTTTGGGACTATGGCTACACCTTC | CASSYPGVWDYGYTF
. | TRBJ2-3 | TRBV7-6 | medium-sized | TGTGCCAGCAGCCTAATAGCCCCAGATACGCAGTATTTT | CASSLIAPDTQYF
. | TRBJ2-5 | TRBV5-1 | medium-sized | TGCGCCAGCAGCTTCATAGCGGCGGTGTACCAAGAGACCCAGTACTTC | CASSFIAAVYQETQYF
. | TRBJ1-1 | TRBV11-3 | large | TGTGCCAGCAGCTTAGTCGGTAATATGAACACTGAAGCTTTCTTT | CASSLVGNMNTEAFF
TRBD1 | TRBJ2-7 | TRBV7-2 | few | TGTGCCAGCAGCTTTCGACAGGGTGACGAGCAGTACTTC | CASSFRQGDEQYF
. | TRBJ2-3 | TRBV7-3 | large | TGTGCCAGCAGCGTAACAAACACAGATACGCAGTATTTT | CASSVTNTDTQYF